The TCR beta chain described here comes from a study of PD-L1 blockade in urothelial cancer. With respect to this clone: Its antigen remains unknown.

Sequenced by immunoSEQ multiplex PCR; TCRdb stores in-frame clones only, minus some. This repertoire shows around 80,000 clones, 85% to 95% found once; its top ten account for around 0.94%. Time point meaning: peripheral blood 6 weeks after treatment start. Unmatched junction bases numbered 9, after V lost 0 bases and J lost 6 bases. The CDR3 totals 16 residues. Germline loops: CDR1 SGHDT, CDR2 YYEEEE. Study results and limitations: Greater 3-week expansion of tumor-associated blood clones was recorded for durable-benefit patients.

This receptor was taken from a woman older than 75 with urothelial cancer. The sample in question was PBMCs, obtained around atezolizumab (anti-PD-L1) treatment. The chain couples TRBV5-6 to TRBJ2-1; 7 bases agree with TRBD1. The CDR3 sequence is CASSLDRGEIFNEQFF. In nucleotides, the CDR3 is TGTGCCAGCAGCTTGGACAGGGGCGAAATCTTCAATGAGCAGTTCTTC.